This T cell receptor beta chain came from a study of T cells in Graves' hyperthyroidism and ophthalmopathy (dated by TCRdb to between 2017 and 2020). With regard to the full study: A discovery cohort of roughly 100 patients, about 40 with Graves' ophthalmopathy and 55 to 60 with stable Graves' hyperthyroidism, was used to find distinguishing TCR V-J signatures. Whether ophthalmopathy could be predicted prospectively was tested in an independent validation cohort made up of roughly 19 hyperthyroidism patients plus 17 patients who later progressed to ophthalmopathy. The 100 discovery patients were randomly split 7:3 into training and test sets. In six Graves' hyperthyroidism patients, the study also compared T-cell repertoires from thyroid tissue with T-cell repertoires from blood. After sampling, hyperthyroidism patients received methimazole starting at 30 mg daily, and ophthalmopathy patients received high-dose intravenous methylprednisolone. The paper reports TCR Vbeta CDR3 sequencing of approximately 130 peripheral blood samples: some 41 ophthalmopathy, approximately 74 hyperthyroidism and around 17 progressor patients. Overall results and qualifications from the work: No statistical method was used to fix the sample size in advance, and group allocation was not hidden from the investigators. A model built on a 13 V-J signature distinguished ophthalmopathy from stable hyperthyroidism, reaching roughly 88% sensitivity and 81.08% specificity in cross-validation and 80%/75% in testing. Most expanded thyroid clonotypes (frequency above 0.001) were also detected in blood, suggesting blood repertoires may reflect thyroid immune responses. During validation, the model predicted progression to ophthalmopathy a median of around 6 months ahead of onset, with almost 71% sensitivity and 72% to 85% specificity.

A word on this clonotype: No antigen is known for it. No base qualities exist here, and no much larger clone lies one base off it.

Exclusion was applied to patients with uncontrolled infections, other autoimmune diseases, pregnancy or lactation. Diagnoses were established on the basis of clinical symptoms, serum thyroxine and TRAb, thyroid ultrasound, and orbital computed tomography. Total RNA was extracted with Trizol reagent, and quality was checked on an Agilent 2100 Bioanalyzer. The CDR3 holds 13 amino acids from the cysteine to the phenylalanine. Only the CDR3 region is kept as DNA, spanning 39 bases read in frame from base 1. CDR1 and CDR2, per the germline V gene, are KGHDR and SFDVKD. Amplification of TCR beta CDR3 regions was carried out from RNA transcripts. The first round of RT-PCR for the TCR CDR3 was performed with the HTBI primer set and the Qiagen OneStep RT-PCR kit. A second multiplex PCR round built the libraries, followed by size selection and purification. Sequencing of the libraries was done on an Illumina HiSeq2000 using paired-end 100 bp reads. The study's processing was this. Raw data were processed with SOAPnuke, discarding reads with adapters, uncalled bases, mean Phred below 15, or no exact constant-primer or identifier match. COPE v1.2.5 was used to merge the high-quality paired reads, and each unique nucleotide sequence was defined as a clonotype. MiTCR v1.1 was used to align clonotypes to the IMGT TRBV, TRBD and TRBJ reference segments. The analysis was restricted to V-J combinations with a frequency above 0.0001, which together covered just over 98% of the repertoires. The TCS score was defined as the ratio of F50 (clonal expansion) to E x V (chaos), calculated using BLOSUM62-based TCRdist between CDR3 peptides within each V-J. Welch's t-statistics and random forest reduced several hundred V-J features to fewer than 15, which were used in a naive Bayes classifier (R e1071). The Morisita-Horn index was used to measure how similar the thyroid and blood repertoires were. Using fastp trimming at Q25 and MiXCR clonotype assembly, TCRdb reanalyzed the public sequencing data and kept in-frame beta chains. Rows are combined by CDR3 protein, so each entry shows the most common genes and DNA. Clone size and V and J calls follow TCRdb, not the original study. The sample table holds 500,000 to 800,000 distinct CDR3 sequences, of which roughly 46% were seen once. Less than 9% of the sample is in the top ten clones.

Sequenced sample: peripheral blood or thyroid tissue (not recorded which). The rearrangement combines TRBV24-1 with TRBJ1-2, with 11 central nucleotides matching TRBD1. The sequence derives from an adult man with Graves' disease, either hyperthyroidism or ophthalmopathy (not recorded which). CDR3 reads: CAPRDRGDYGYTF. The bases are TGTGCTCCACGGGACAGGGGGGACTATGGCTACACCTTC.